This entry lists 11 T cell receptor beta chains sequenced from one sample in a study of T cells in Graves' hyperthyroidism and ophthalmopathy. Amplified regions were TCR beta CDR3 sequences from RNA transcripts. Initially, a first-round RT-PCR of the TCR CDR3 employed the HTBI primer set. From the multiplex PCR reads, TCRdb called clonotypes with MiXCR, one entry per CDR3 protein. The sample shows around 700,000 distinct CDR3 sequences, around 40% of them seen only once. Sequenced material: blood. The receptor source for this set is a woman in her thirties or forties with Graves' hyperthyroidism.

This clonotype has just a few counts. This chain uses TRBV5-8 with TRBJ1-5; 7 bases match TRBD1. Trimming removed 2 bases from V and 4 bases from J; junction bases left unmatched: 12. Looked up from germline, CDR1 is SGHTS and CDR2 is YDEGEE. This CDR3 is 17 amino acids long. CDR3 residues: CASSFSEGGRGNQPQHF. Here the CDR3 DNA reads TGTGCCAGCAGCTTTTCAGAGGGGGGCAGGGGGAATCAGCCCCAGCATTTT.

The table lists this clonotype with many counts. The chain has TRBV2 and TRBJ2-7; D possibly corresponds to TRBD1 (6 bases). The germline V and J ends were trimmed by 6 bases and 0 bases, with 12 bases remaining between them. The CDR3 spans 14 residues. Germline assignment: CDR1 SNHLY and CDR2 FYNNEI. CDR3 sequence: CASSEQGSSYEQYF. CDR3 in DNA: TGTGCCAGCAGCGAACAGGGTTCCTCCTACGAGCAGTACTTC.

This clonotype was observed at least ten times. The gene calls are TRBV15 and TRBJ1-1; TRBD1 is a possible D gene (6 bases). V lost 4 bases and J lost 0, with 18 bases in between. CDR3 length: 17 amino acids. CDR1 is LNHNV, CDR2 YYDKDF, per germline (reference sequence). DNA for the CDR3: TGTGCCACCAGCACTGGGGGGGCCTGGGGAATGAACACTGAAGCTTTCTTT. Protein: CATSTGGAWGMNTEAFF.

V and J are TRBV28 and TRBJ1-6; no clear D gene. Deletions cut 6 bases from V and 9 bases from J, with 12 bases between. The CDR3 covers 13 residues. Germline V lookup: CDR1 MDHEN, CDR2 SYDVKM. CDR3 amino acids: CASSGREASPLHF. The DNA of the CDR3 is TGTGCCAGCAGCGGGAGGGAAGCTTCACCCCTCCACTTT.

The J gene is TRBJ1-2, the V gene TRBV5-4; perhaps TRBD1 as D (6 bases). The V and J ends lost 4 bases and 8 bases respectively, with 18 bases between them. This CDR3 is 14 amino acids long. In germline, CDR1 is SGHNT, CDR2 YYREEE (reference sequence). Here the CDR3 DNA reads TGTGCCAGCAGCCCTTTTGGGGGACAAGGAGGCTACACCTTC. Translation: CASSPFGGQGGYTF.

A few counts support this clonotype. The chain carries TRBV4-3 and TRBJ1-4; the D gene is possibly TRBD1 (6 bases). This CDR3 is built from 18 residues. The ends were cut back, 1 base at V and 2 bases at J, with 17 bases in the middle. Germline V gene sequence: CDR1 LGHNA, CDR2 YSLEER. CDR3: CASSQVRQGSWTNEKLFF. CDR3 sequence (DNA): TGCGCCAGCAGCCAAGTAAGGCAGGGGAGTTGGACTAATGAAAAACTGTTTTTT.

This clonotype was counted at least ten times. The chain recombines TRBV29-1 with TRBJ1-2; TRBD1 agrees at 9 bases. With V trimmed by 2 bases and J by 5 bases, 9 bases remained unmatched. Per germline, CDR1 SQVTM and CDR2 ANQGSEA. This CDR3 spans 15 amino acids. The CDR3 reads CSVEIQGQGVYGYTF. In nucleotides, the CDR3 is TGCAGCGTTGAAATACAGGGACAGGGAGTGTATGGCTACACCTTC.

V gene TRBV6-1 combines with J gene TRBJ1-3, with a weak D call TRBD1 (6 bases). Trimming stripped 4 bases from V and 4 bases from J, with 14 bases between. From germline, CDR1 is MNHNS and CDR2 SASEGT. The CDR3 is 15 amino acids. The CDR3 region has the DNA TGTGCCAGCAGTGGGGGGACATGGCCCGGAAACACCATATATTTT. The encoded protein is CASSGGTWPGNTIYF.

This sequence joins TRBV10-3 and TRBJ2-6, with TRBD2 identical over 10 bases. This CDR3 is built from 15 residues. J was trimmed by 4 bases and V by 7 bases; bases with no gene match: 4. Germline V gene data show CDR1 as ENHRY and CDR2 as SYGVKD. The CDR3 bases are TGTGCCATCAAACCGGGACTAGCGGGGGCCAACGTCCTGACTTTC. It encodes CAIKPGLAGANVLTF.

Many counts were recorded for this clonotype. The gene calls are TRBV14 and TRBJ1-1; 7 bases are shared with TRBD1. This CDR3 has 14 residues. Germline-derived CDR1 and CDR2 are SGHDN and FVKESK. V gave up 4 bases and J gave up 5 bases; unmatched junction bases: 7. CDR3 nucleotides: TGTGCCAGCAGCCGGACAGGTGATGGGACTGAAGCTTTCTTT. Its translation is CASSRTGDGTEAFF.

The chain links TRBV24-1 to TRBJ2-7, with a tentative D call TRBD1 (5 bases). The CDR3 has 14 residues. V lost 11 bases and J lost 0, with 16 bases in between. Germline V gene data show CDR1 as KGHDR and CDR2 as SFDVKD. CDR3 sequence: CASRASRYSYEQYF. The CDR3 DNA follows: TGTGCCAGCAGGGCGTCCAGGTACTCCTACGAGCAGTACTTC.